The clone carrying this T cell receptor beta chain has a handful of counts. CDR3 size: 14 residues. V was pared by 6 bases and J by 11 bases, with 19 bases between. Germline loops: CDR1 MNHEY, CDR2 SVGAGI. This entry comes from a study of blood T cell repertoires in COVID-19. The assay was immunoSEQ multiplex PCR, and TCRdb's table has in-frame clones only and misses some. The table has roughly 74,000 clones, almost 90% seen once; the top ten hold roughly 1.9%. The V gene is TRBV6-5, the J gene TRBJ1-4; D unclear. The material sequenced was peripheral blood. This sequence was found in a woman over 75 with active or convalescent COVID-19. DNA of the CDR3: TGTGCCAGCAGGAGGGAGCCGGCAGCAGAGAAACTGTTTTTT. This gives the protein CASRREPAAEKLFF.